This T cell receptor beta chain derives from a study of cytomegalovirus exposure and HLA in healthy donors. In the case of this clone: Its cognate antigen is unknown.

PCR was performed using 60 Vbeta and 13 Jbeta primers. Clones were read by immunoSEQ multiplex PCR, and TCRdb kept only the in-frame ones, dropping some. The sample includes tens of thousands of clones, 70% to 90% of them seen just once. Study findings and constraints: An analysis that came later showed most CMV-associated TCR beta chains appearing HLA-restricted.

V was pared by 1 base and J by 2 bases, with 6 bases of the junction left unmatched. Germline loops: CDR1 SGHRS, CDR2 YFSETQ. The CDR3 is 16 amino acids. The sequence was obtained from a woman aged 18-35 years in good health and CMV-seropositive. The source material was PBMCs. This chain links TRBV5-1 with TRBJ2-7; 10 bases align to TRBD1. The CDR3 nucleotides are TGCGCCAGCAGCTTGAATTTTGGGACAGGGGCCTACGAGCAGTACTTC. Translating gives CASSLNFGTGAYEQYF.